This T cell receptor beta chain appears in the sequencing data of a study of T cells after yellow fever vaccination. This clonotype was counted between two and nine times. The antigen is not known. Regarding the study as a whole: Within FACS-sorted repertoires, abundant clonotypes contaminating from the bulk population could be present.

The authors made TCR cDNA by 5'RACE template switching, adding a universal primer site and UMIs. TCRdb independently ran MiXCR on the 5' RACE reads; one entry per CDR3 protein. The sample lists a few hundred thousand distinct CDR3 sequences; roughly 4.3% were seen once. Deletions cut 0 bases from V and 0 bases from J, with 15 bases between. Germline assignment: CDR1 LGHDT and CDR2 YNNKEL (reference sequence). CDR3 length equals 19 residues. This rearrangement joins TRBV3-1 to TRBJ2-6; D ambiguous. The specimen comprised PBMCs, sampled 5 days after the yellow fever booster vaccination. This sequence originates from a man aged 18 to 30 who received the YFV17D yellow fever vaccine. The CDR3 loop reads CASSQEGRWFFSGANVLTF. CDR3 nucleotide sequence: TGTGCCAGCAGCCAAGAAGGGCGTTGGTTCTTCTCTGGGGCCAACGTCCTGACTTTC.